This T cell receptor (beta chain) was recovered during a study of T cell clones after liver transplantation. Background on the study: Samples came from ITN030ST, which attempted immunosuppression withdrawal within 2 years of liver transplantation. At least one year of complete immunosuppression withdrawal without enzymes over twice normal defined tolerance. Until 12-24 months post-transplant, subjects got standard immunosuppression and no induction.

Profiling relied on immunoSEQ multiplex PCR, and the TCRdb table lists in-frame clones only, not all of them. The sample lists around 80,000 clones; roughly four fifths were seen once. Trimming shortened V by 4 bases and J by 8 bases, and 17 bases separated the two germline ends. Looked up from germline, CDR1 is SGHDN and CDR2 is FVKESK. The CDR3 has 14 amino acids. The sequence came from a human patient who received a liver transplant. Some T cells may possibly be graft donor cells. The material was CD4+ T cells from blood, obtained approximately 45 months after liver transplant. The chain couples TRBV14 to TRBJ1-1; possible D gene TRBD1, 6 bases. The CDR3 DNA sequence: TGTGCCAGCAGCCTGTGCGACAGGACATGCGAAGCTTTCTTT. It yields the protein CASSLCDRTCEAFF.